Given below is one T cell receptor (beta chain) in context. This CDR3 is built from 10 residues. Trimming took 7 bases from V and 7 from J, leaving 7 bases between them. Looked up from germline, CDR1 is MNHNS and CDR2 is SASEGT. This sample is part of a study of T cells in Graves' hyperthyroidism and ophthalmopathy. The CDR3 regions of TCR beta were amplified from RNA transcripts. The HTBI primer set was used in a first-round RT-PCR of the TCR CDR3. MiXCR, applied by TCRdb to the multiplex PCR reads, yields one record per CDR3 protein. Among fewer than 900,000 distinct CDR3 sequences, roughly a sixth were seen once, and the ten largest hold approximately 16%.

The sequence was obtained from a woman aged 50 to 65 with Graves' hyperthyroidism that later progressed to Graves' ophthalmopathy. The chain combines TRBV6-1 with TRBJ1-1, with D uncertain. The sample was blood. The CDR3 loop is CASKLGEAFF. The DNA for the CDR3 is TGTGCCAGCAAGTTGGGTGAAGCTTTCTTT.